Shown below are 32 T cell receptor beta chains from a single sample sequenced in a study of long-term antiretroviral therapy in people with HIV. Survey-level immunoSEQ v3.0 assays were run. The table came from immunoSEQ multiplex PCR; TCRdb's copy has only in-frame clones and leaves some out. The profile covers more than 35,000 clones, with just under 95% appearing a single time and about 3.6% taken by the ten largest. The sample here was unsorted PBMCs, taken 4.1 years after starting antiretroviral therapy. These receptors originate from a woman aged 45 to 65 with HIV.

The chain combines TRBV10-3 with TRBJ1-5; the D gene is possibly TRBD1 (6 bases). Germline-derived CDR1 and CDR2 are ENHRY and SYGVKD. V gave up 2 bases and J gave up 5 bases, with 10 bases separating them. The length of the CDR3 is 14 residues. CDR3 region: CAISEGHRDQPQHF. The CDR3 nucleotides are TGTGCCATCAGTGAGGGCCACAGGGATCAGCCCCAGCATTTT.

CDR3 region: CASSTVVTTVGTEAFF. The CDR3 nucleotides read TGTGCCAGTAGTACTGTGGTAACTACAGTGGGGACTGAAGCTTTCTTT. This chain links TRBV19 with TRBJ1-1, with D uncertain. In germline, CDR1 is LNHDA, CDR2 SQIVND (reference sequence). With 4 bases removed from V and 5 bases from J, the gap between germline ends came to 20 bases. The CDR3 is made up of 16 amino acids.

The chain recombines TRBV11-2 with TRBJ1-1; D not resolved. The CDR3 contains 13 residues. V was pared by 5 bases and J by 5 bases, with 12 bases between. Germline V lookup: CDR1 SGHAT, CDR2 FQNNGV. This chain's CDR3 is CASSPPGRTEAFF. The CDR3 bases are TGTGCCAGCAGCCCCCCCGGGCGAACTGAAGCTTTCTTT.

The CDR3: CASRAFSGNTIYF. CDR3 bases: TGTGCCAGTAGGGCCTTCTCTGGAAACACCATATATTTT. V and J are TRBV19 and TRBJ1-3; D gene ambiguous. Germline V gene sequence: CDR1 LNHDA, CDR2 SQIVND (reference sequence). The CDR3 spans 13 residues. V was clipped by 6 bases and J by 0 bases, with 6 bases between them.

CDR3 in DNA: TGTGCCAGCAGCTTAGACAGGGGCCGGCTATCTGAAGCTTTCTTT. It is translated as CASSLDRGRLSEAFF. This rearrangement joins TRBV7-6 to TRBJ1-1, with 7 bases matching TRBD1. Germline values: CDR1 SGHVS, CDR2 FNYEAQ. Trimming cost V 1 base and J 6 bases; bases outside gene matches: 8. This CDR3 has 15 amino acids.

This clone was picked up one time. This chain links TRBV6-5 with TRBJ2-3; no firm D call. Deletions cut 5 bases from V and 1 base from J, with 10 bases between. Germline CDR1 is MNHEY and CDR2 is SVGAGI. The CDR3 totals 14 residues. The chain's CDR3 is CASSPLGGTDTQYF. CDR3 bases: TGTGCCAGCAGTCCCCTCGGCGGCACAGATACGCAGTATTTT.

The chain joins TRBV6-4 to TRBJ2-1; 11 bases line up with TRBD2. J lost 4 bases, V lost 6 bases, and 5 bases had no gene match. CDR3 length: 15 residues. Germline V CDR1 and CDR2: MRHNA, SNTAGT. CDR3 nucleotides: TGTGCCAGCAGACTACTAGCGGGGGAGTACAATGAGCAGTTCTTC. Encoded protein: CASRLLAGEYNEQFF.

The CDR3 sequence: CAISEGALPSGNTIYF. The CDR3 DNA sequence: TGTGCCATCAGTGAGGGGGCACTTCCCTCTGGAAACACCATATATTTT. The chain uses TRBV10-3 and TRBJ1-3, with D possibly matching TRBD1 (5 bases). There are 16 residues in the CDR3. Germline CDR1 and CDR2: ENHRY and SYGVKD. Trimming took off 2 bases at V and 0 bases at J, with 11 bases between the two ends.

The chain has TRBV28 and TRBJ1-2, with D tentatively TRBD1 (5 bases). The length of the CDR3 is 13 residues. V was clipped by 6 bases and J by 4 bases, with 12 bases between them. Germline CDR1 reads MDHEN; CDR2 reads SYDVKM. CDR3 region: CASSRQRSYGYTF. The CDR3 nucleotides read TGTGCCAGCAGCCGACAGAGATCCTATGGCTACACCTTC.

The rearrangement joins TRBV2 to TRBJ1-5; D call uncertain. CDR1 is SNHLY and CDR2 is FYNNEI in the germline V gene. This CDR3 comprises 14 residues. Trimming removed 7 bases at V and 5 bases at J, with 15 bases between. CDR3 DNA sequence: TGTGCCAGCACCGAGGTCAACCTCGATCAGCCCCAGCATTTT. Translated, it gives CASTEVNLDQPQHF.

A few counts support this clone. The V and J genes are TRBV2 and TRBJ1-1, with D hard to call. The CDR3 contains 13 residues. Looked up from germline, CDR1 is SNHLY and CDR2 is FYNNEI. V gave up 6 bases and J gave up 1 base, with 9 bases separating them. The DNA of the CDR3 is TGTGCCAGCAGCTCTGACAAGAACACTGAAGCTTTCTTT. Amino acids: CASSSDKNTEAFF.

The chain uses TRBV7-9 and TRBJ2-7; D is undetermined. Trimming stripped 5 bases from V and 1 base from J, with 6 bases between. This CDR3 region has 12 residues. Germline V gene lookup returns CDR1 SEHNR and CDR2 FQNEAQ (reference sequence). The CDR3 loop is CASSPESYEQYF. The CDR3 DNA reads TGTGCCAGCAGCCCCGAGTCCTACGAGCAGTACTTC.

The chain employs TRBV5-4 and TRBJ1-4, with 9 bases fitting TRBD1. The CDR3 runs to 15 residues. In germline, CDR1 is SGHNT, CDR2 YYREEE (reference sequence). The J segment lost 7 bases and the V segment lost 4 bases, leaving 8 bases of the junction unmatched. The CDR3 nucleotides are TGTGCCAGCAGCCGGGGACAGGGCGAGGTTGAAAAACTGTTTTTT. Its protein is CASSRGQGEVEKLFF.

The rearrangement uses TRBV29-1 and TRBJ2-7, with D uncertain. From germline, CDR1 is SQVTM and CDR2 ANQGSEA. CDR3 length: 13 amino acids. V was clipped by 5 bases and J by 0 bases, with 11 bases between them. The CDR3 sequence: CSVRLINSYEQYF. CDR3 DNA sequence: TGCAGCGTTCGGCTCATTAACTCCTACGAGCAGTACTTC.

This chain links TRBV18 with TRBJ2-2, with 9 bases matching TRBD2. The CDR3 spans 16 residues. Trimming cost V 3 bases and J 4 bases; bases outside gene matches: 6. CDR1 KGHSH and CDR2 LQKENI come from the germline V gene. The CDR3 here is CASSPLAGAITGELFF. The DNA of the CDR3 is TGTGCCAGCTCACCTTTAGCGGGGGCCATCACCGGGGAGCTGTTTTTT. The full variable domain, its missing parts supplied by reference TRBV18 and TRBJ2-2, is NAGVMQNPRHLVRRRGQEARLRCSPMKGHSHVYWYRQLPEEGLKFMVYLQKENIIDESGMPKERFSAEFPKEGPSILRIQQVVRGDSAAYFCASSPLAGAITGELFFGEGSRLTVL.

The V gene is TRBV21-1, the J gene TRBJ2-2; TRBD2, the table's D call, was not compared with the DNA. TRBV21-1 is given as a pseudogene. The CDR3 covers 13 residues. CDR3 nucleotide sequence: TGTGCCAGCAGCAAAGCTGAGGGAGGGGAGCTGTTTTTT. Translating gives CASSKAEGGELFF.

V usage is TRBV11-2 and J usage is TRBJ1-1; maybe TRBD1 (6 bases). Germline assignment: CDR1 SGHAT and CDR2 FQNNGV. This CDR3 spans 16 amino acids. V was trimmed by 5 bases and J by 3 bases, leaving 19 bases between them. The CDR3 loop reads CASSPQWGQYDTEAFF. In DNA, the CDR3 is TGTGCCAGCAGCCCGCAGTGGGGACAATATGACACTGAAGCTTTCTTT.

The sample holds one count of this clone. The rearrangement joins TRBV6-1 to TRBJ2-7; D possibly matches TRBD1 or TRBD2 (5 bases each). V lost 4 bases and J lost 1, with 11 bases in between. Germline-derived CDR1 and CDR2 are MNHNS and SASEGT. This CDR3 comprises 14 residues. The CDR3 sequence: CASSVWDRSYEQYF. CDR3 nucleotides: TGTGCCAGCAGTGTATGGGACCGATCCTACGAGCAGTACTTC.

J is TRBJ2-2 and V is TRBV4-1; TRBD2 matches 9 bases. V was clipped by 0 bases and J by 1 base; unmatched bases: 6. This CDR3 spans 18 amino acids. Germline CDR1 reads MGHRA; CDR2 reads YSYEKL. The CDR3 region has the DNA TGCGCCAGCAGCCAAGACGCAAGAGCGGGGGGGAACACCGGGGAGCTGTTTTTT. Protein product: CASSQDARAGGNTGELFF.

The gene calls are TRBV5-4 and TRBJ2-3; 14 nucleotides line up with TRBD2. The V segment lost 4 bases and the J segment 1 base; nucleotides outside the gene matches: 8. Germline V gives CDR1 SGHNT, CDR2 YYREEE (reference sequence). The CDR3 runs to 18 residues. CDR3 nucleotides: TGTGCCAGCAGCCGCGGGACTAGCGGGGGCGGGGGCACAGATACGCAGTATTTT. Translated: CASSRGTSGGGGTDTQYF.

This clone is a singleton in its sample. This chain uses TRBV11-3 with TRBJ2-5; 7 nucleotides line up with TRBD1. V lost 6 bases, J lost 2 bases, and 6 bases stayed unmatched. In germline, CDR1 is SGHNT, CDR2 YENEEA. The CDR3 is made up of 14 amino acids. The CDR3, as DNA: TGTGCCAGCAGTCTCAGACAGGGACAAGAGACCCAGTACTTC. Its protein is CASSLRQGQETQYF.

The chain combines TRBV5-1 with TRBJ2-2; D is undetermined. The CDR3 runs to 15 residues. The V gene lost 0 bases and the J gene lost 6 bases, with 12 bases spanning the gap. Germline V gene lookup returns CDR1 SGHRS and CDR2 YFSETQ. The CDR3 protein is CASSLEGPRSGELFF. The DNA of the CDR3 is TGCGCCAGCAGCTTGGAAGGTCCTAGGTCCGGGGAGCTGTTTTTT.

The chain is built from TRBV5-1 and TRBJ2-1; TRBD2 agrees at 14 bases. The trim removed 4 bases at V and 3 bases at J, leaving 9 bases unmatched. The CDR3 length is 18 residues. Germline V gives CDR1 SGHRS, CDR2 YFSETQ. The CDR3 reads CASSPVTSGGAFYNEQFF. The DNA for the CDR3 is TGCGCCAGCAGCCCCGTGACTAGCGGGGGGGCTTTCTACAATGAGCAGTTCTTC.

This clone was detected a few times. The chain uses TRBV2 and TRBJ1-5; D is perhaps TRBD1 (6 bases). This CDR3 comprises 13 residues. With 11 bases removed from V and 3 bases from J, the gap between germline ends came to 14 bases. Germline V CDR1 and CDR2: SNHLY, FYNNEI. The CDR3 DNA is TGTGCCGAAGGCCCAGGGGCCAATCAGCCCCAGCATTTT. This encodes CAEGPGANQPQHF.

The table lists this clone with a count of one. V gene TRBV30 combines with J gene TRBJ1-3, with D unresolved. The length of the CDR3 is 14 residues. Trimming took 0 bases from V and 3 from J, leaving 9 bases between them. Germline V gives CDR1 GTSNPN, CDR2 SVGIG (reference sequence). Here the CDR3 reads CAWSVSGFGNTIYF. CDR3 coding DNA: TGTGCCTGGAGTGTATCGGGGTTTGGAAACACCATATATTTT.

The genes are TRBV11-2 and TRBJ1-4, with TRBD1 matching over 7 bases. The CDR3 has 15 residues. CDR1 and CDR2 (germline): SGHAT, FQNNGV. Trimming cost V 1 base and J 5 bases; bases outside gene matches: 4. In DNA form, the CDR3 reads TGTGCCAGCAGCTTAGGATCAGGGGGGAATGAAAAACTGTTTTTT. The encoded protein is CASSLGSGGNEKLFF.

The CDR3 protein is CASRPTSGGRTDTQYF. CDR3 coding DNA: TGTGCCAGCAGACCTACTAGCGGGGGGCGCACAGATACGCAGTATTTT. The chain carries TRBV2 and TRBJ2-3; 12 bases fit TRBD2. Trimming cost V 6 bases and J 1 base; bases outside gene matches: 5. Germline CDR1 reads SNHLY; CDR2 reads FYNNEI. This CDR3 region has 16 residues.

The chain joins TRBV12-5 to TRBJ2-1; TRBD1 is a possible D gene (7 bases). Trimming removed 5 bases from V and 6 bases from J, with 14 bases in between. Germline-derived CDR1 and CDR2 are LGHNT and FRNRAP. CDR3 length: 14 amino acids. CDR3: CASGRGDSFNEQFF. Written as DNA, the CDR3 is TGTGCTAGTGGTAGGGGGGACAGCTTCAATGAGCAGTTCTTC.

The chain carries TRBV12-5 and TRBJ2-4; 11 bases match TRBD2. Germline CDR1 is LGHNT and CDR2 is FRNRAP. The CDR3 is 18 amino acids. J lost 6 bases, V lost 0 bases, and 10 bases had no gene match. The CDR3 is CASGLVRELAGARNIQYF. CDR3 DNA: TGTGCTAGTGGTTTGGTAAGGGAACTAGCGGGGGCCCGAAACATTCAGTACTTC.

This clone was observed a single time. Written as DNA, the CDR3 is TGTGCCAGCAGCGGCTTTAGCGGGGGGGCTAGAAATGAGCAGTTCTTC. It is translated as CASSGFSGGARNEQFF. The V and J genes are TRBV7-9 and TRBJ2-1, with 11 bases matching TRBD2. After removal of 5 bases from V and 7 bases from J, the junction contained 10 bases not matched to a gene. Germline assignment: CDR1 SEHNR and CDR2 FQNEAQ (reference sequence). This CDR3 has 16 amino acids.

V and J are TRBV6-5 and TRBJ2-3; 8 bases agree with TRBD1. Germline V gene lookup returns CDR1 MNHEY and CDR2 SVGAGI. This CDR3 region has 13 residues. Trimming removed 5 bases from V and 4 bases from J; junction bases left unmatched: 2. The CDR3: CASSRTGSDTQYF. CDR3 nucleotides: TGTGCCAGCAGTAGGACAGGGTCAGATACGCAGTATTTT.

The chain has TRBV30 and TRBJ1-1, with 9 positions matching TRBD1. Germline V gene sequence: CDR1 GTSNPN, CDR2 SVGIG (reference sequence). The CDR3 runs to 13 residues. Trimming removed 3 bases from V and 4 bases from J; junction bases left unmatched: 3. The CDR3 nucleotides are TGTGCCTGGAGGGGACAGGGTAGCACTGAAGCTTTCTTT. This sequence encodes CAWRGQGSTEAFF.